This T cell receptor beta chain emerged from a study of blood T cell repertoires in COVID-19. Study in general: There were acute and convalescent COVID-19 samples, and they came from the United States, Italy and Spain. PBMCs, B-cell-depleted T cells, or T cells provided the cDNA or gDNA that made up the material.

Germline CDR1 reads SGHNT; CDR2 reads YYREEE (reference sequence). This CDR3 is 15 amino acids long. Trimming removed 3 bases from V and 0 bases from J; junction bases left unmatched: 1. As processed by the authors: Reference gene primer amplification gave estimated nucleated cell counts. The data were produced by immunoSEQ multiplex PCR, yet TCRdb's version contains in-frame clones alone and is incomplete. That table supplies the V and J calls and clone size; D and trimming were determined from the DNA. This repertoire shows 180,000 or so clones, about 88% found once; its top ten account for almost 1%.

V is TRBV5-4 and J is TRBJ2-7; 12 nucleotides align to TRBD1. The specimen sequenced was peripheral blood. The source is a young man with acute or convalescent COVID-19. The CDR3 DNA follows: TGTGCCAGCAGCTGGGGACAGGGGGCCTCCTACGAGCAGTACTTC. Protein product: CASSWGQGASYEQYF. Full variable domain (remainder filled in from reference TRBV5-4 and TRBJ2-7): ETGVTQSPTHLIKTRGQQVTLRCSSQSGHNTVSWYQQALGQGPQFIFQYYREEENGRGNFPPRFSGLQFPNYSSELNVNALELDDSALYLCASSWGQGASYEQYFGPGTRLTVT.